These 3 T cell receptor beta chains were sequenced from one sample in a study of T cells after yellow fever vaccination (dated by TCRdb to about 2019). The meaning of the sample's treatment or condition label: live attenuated yellow fever vaccine strain. Libraries were built with 5' RACE. Instrument on record: Illumina NovaSeq 6000. Through fastp at Q25 and MiXCR, TCRdb rebuilt clones from the public reads, retaining in-frame beta chains. Identical CDR3 protein sequences are pooled into one entry, listed with their most common genes and DNA. The sample table records 150,000 to 200,000 distinct CDR3 sequences; 9.5% to 12% of these occur just once. Roughly a third of the sample is in the top ten clones. The sequenced sample was CD8+ T cells sorted from PBMCs, obtained 15 days after the yellow fever booster vaccination. All receptors come from a man aged 18-30 years who received the YFV17D yellow fever vaccine.

This clonotype occurred a few times. The V gene is TRBV7-9, the J gene TRBJ2-2; 8 bases fit TRBD2. Germline V CDR1 and CDR2: SEHNR, FQNEAQ (reference sequence). Trimming took 5 bases from V and 7 from J; bases not matched to a gene: 12. This CDR3 spans 16 amino acids. CDR3 region: CASSQPAGAVGGELFF. The DNA of the CDR3 is TGTGCCAGCAGCCAGCCAGCGGGGGCCGTTGGCGGGGAGCTGTTTTTT.

This clonotype was counted a few times. The genes are TRBV7-9 and TRBJ2-5; D gene uncertain. CDR1 and CDR2 from the germline V gene are SEHNR and FQNEAQ (reference sequence). V lost 5 bases, J lost 8 bases, and 12 bases lay in between. CDR3 length equals 12 residues. The DNA for the CDR3 is TGTGCCAGCAGCCAGGACCGAAATACCCAGTACTTC. As protein: CASSQDRNTQYF.

This clonotype was observed many times. V gene TRBV7-9 combines with J gene TRBJ1-2, with D maybe TRBD1 (6 bases). Trimming shortened V by 4 bases and J by 3 bases, and 18 bases separated the two germline ends. CDR1 is SEHNR, CDR2 FQNEAQ, per germline (reference sequence). The CDR3 runs to 16 residues. The CDR3 here is CASSSLDRQLYYGYTF. In nucleotides, the CDR3 is TGTGCCAGCAGCTCCTTGGACAGACAACTCTACTATGGCTACACCTTC. Together with reference TRBV7-9 and TRBJ1-2, the CDR3 gives the full variable domain: DTGVSQNPRHKITKRGQNVTFRCDPISEHNRLYWYRQTLGQGPEFLTYFQNEAQLEKSRLLSDRFSAERPKGSFSTLEIQRTEQGDSAMYLCASSSLDRQLYYGYTFGSGTRLTVV.